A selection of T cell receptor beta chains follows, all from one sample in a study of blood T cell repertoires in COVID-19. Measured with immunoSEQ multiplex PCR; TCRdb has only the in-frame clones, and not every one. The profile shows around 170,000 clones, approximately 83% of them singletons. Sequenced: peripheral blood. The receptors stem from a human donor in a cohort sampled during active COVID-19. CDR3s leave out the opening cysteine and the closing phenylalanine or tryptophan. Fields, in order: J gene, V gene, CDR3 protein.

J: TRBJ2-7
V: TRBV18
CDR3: ASSPTAGGRLAGVEQY

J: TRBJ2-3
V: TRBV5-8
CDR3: ASSLEGQVTDTQY

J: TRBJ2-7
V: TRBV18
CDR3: ASSQSSGNYEQY

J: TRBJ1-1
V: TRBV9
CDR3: ASSVETANTEAF

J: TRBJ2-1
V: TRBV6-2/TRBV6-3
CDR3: ASSSGHSSYNEQF

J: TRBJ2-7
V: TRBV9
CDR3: ASSVVGRGDEQY

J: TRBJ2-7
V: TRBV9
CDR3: ASSNPSSGRGREQY

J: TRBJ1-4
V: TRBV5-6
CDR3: ASSLGATGGYEKLF

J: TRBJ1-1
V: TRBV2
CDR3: ASSRREAF

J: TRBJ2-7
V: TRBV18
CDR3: ASSPFASGTNEQY

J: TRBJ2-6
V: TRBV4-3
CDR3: ASSQAASGTGFSGANVLT

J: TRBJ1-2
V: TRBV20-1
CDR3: SAGGQGAFGYT

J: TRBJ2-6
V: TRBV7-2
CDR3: ASSLVPRQPASGANVLT

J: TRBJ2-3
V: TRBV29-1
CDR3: SSKRDSVDTDTQY

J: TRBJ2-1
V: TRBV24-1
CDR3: ATSAPGTGGHEQF

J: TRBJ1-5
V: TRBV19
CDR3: ASRVGQLDQPQH

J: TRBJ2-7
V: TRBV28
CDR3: ASSRAGITYEQY

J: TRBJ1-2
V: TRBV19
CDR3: ASSTGAGYGYT

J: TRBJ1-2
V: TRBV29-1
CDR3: SVEGQNYGYT

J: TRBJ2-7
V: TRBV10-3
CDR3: AISEGGYEQY

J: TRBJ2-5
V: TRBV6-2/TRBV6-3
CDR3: ASSRTGSEGTQY

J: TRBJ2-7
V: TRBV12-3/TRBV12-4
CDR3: ASSLSDEQY

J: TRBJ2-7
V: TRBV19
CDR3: ASRSQGASYEQY

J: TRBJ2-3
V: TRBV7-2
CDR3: ASSSQGAKTDTQY

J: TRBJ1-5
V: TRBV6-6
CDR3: ASSYERRGQPQH

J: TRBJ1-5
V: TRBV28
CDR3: ASSLGGRNQPQH

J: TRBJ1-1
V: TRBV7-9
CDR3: ASTTGLANTEAF

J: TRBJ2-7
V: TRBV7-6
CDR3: ASSLDTYEQY

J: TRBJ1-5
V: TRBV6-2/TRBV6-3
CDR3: ASSRDREGDQPQH

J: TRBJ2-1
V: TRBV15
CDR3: ATSRVGQGFNEQF

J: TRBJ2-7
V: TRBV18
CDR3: ASSPAGYEQY

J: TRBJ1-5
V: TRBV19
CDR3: ASSLRSGVQPQH

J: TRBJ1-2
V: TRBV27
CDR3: ASSSQPGGADYGYT

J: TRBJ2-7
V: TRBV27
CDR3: ASRLLPSYEQY

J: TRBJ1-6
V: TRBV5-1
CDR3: ASSPLAGNGDSPLH

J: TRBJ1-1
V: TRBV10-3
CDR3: AISEPTGATEAF

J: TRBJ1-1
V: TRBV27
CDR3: ASSLRPGANTEAF

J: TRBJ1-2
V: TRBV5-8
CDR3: ASSLDVAVYGYT

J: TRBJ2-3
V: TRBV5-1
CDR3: ASSWQGASDTQY